A single sample gave rise to the 27 T cell receptor beta chains below, sequenced in a study of T-cell memory formation after mild COVID-19. MiXCR, applied by TCRdb to the 5' RACE reads, yields one record per CDR3 protein. The table includes some 130,000 distinct CDR3 sequences, about a sixth detected once. Sample: PBMCs or a T cell subset sorted from them (not recorded which). The receptors derive from a man aged 18 to 30 who had mild COVID-19 (a few samples of this study predate the infection). Cell type and time point are not known.

In regard to this clonotype: One end of the junction is discordant with germline, which a read error may explain. The rearrangement links TRBV4-2 to TRBJ1-5; D might be TRBD1 (6 bases). Germline-derived CDR1 and CDR2 are LGHNA and YNFKEQ. The CDR3 sequence is 13 residues long. The CDR3 nucleotides read TGTGCCAGCAGCCAAGATACAGGGACAAAAGGGAATTTT. This gives the protein CASSQDTGTKGNF.

Concerning this clonotype itself: One end of the junction does not line up with germline, which may come from a read error. J is TRBJ1-2 and V is TRBV7-9; 7 bases agree with TRBD1. CDR1 SEHNR and CDR2 FQNEAQ come from the germline V gene (reference sequence). The CDR3 sequence is 8 residues long. The CDR3 DNA follows: TGTGCCAGCAGCACAGGGGACTTC. This gives the protein CASSTGDF.

J is TRBJ1-5 and V is TRBV18; D not certain. The CDR3 runs 14 residues. CDR1 is KGHSH and CDR2 is LQKENI in the germline V gene. Deletions cut 3 bases from V and 9 bases from J, with 15 bases between. The CDR3 DNA sequence: TGTGCCAGCTCACCCCAAGAGGGTAGAGGGCCCCAGCATTTT. Its translation is CASSPQEGRGPQHF.

This clonotype was seen a handful of times. The chain recombines TRBV5-1 with TRBJ2-4; 7 bases agree with TRBD2. There are 15 residues in the CDR3. J lost 1 base, V lost 4 bases, and 5 bases had no gene match. Germline loops: CDR1 SGHRS, CDR2 YFSETQ. The CDR3 sequence: CASSPLGGAKNIQYF. As DNA, the CDR3 is TGCGCCAGCAGCCCCCTCGGGGGGGCCAAAAACATTCAGTACTTC.

The J gene is TRBJ2-7, the V gene TRBV6-6; 7 bases line up with TRBD2. V was clipped by 4 bases and J by 3 bases; unmatched bases: 6. The CDR3 extends over 14 amino acids. Germline assignment: CDR1 MNHNY and CDR2 SVGAGI (reference sequence). The CDR3 DNA reads as TGTGCCAGCAGTTCTCGCCAGCGGGGCTACGAGCAGTACTTC. Its translation is CASSSRQRGYEQYF.

This chain uses TRBV7-8 with TRBJ2-7; D is undetermined. The CDR3 is 12 amino acids. Germline assignment: CDR1 SGHVS and CDR2 FQNEAQ. Trimming shortened V by 5 bases and J by 4 bases, and 9 bases separated the two germline ends. CDR3 protein: CASSPKGYEQYF. CDR3 coding DNA: TGTGCCAGCAGCCCCAAGGGTTACGAGCAGTACTTC.

The chain uses TRBV9 and TRBJ2-7; TRBD1 is a possible D gene (6 bases). Germline lookup yields CDR1 SGDLS and CDR2 YYNGEE. V gave up 0 bases and J gave up 6 bases, with 13 bases separating them. The CDR3 has 14 residues. Here the CDR3 DNA reads TGTGCCAGCAGCGTAGATCCAGGGGTGGGCGAGCAGTACTTC. Protein sequence: CASSVDPGVGEQYF.

This clonotype was counted only a few times. The J gene is TRBJ2-1, the V gene TRBV5-1; D possibly corresponds to TRBD2 (7 bases). The CDR3 runs 14 residues. V lost 0 bases, J lost 4 bases, and 8 bases lay in between. Germline CDR1 SGHRS, CDR2 YFSETQ. The CDR3 DNA is TGCGCCAGCAGCTTGGAGGGGGGGTACAATGAGCAGTTCTTC. Translated, it gives CASSLEGGYNEQFF.

The rearrangement joins TRBV29-1 to TRBJ2-2, with a weak D call TRBD1 (6 bases). CDR3 length equals 14 residues. Germline V gives CDR1 SQVTM, CDR2 ANQGSEA. Trimming removed 8 bases from V and 3 bases from J, with 16 bases in between. As DNA, the CDR3 is TGCAGCACAGGACAGTTGGGGGACACCGGGGAGCTGTTTTTT. Protein product: CSTGQLGDTGELFF.

This clonotype showed up just a few times. V usage is TRBV7-8 and J usage is TRBJ2-7, with 7 bases identical to TRBD1. V was pared by 1 base and J by 3 bases, with 9 bases of the junction left unmatched. Germline-derived CDR1 and CDR2 are SGHVS and FQNEAQ. There are 16 residues in the CDR3. CDR3 amino acids: CASSLVGTEFLYEQYF. Here the CDR3 DNA reads TGTGCCAGCAGCTTAGTTGGGACAGAGTTTCTCTACGAGCAGTACTTC. Together with reference TRBV7-8 and TRBJ2-7, the CDR3 gives the full variable domain: GAGVSQSPRYKVAKRGQDVALRCDPISGHVSLFWYQQALGQGPEFLTYFQNEAQLDKSGLPSDRFFAERPEGSVSTLKIQRTQQEDSAVYLCASSLVGTEFLYEQYFGPGTRLTVT.

The chain uses TRBV29-1 and TRBJ1-1; the D is unclear. CDR3 length: 10 amino acids. The V gene's germline CDR1 is SQVTM and CDR2 ANQGSEA. V was shortened by 7 bases and J by 1 base, with 4 bases between the two germline ends. The CDR3 DNA follows: TGCAGCGGGGGGAACACTGAAGCTTTCTTT. It is translated as CSGGNTEAFF.

The V and J genes are TRBV6-2 or TRBV6-3 and TRBJ2-2; 7 bases are shared with TRBD1. J was trimmed by 4 bases and V by 2 bases; bases with no gene match: 10. From germline, CDR1 is MNHEY and CDR2 SVGEGT. The CDR3 extends over 17 amino acids. In nucleotides, the CDR3 is TGTGCCAGCAGTTACCGGTCCGACAGGGTTCTCACCGGGGAGCTGTTTTTT. Translation: CASSYRSDRVLTGELFF.

This clonotype has only a few counts. The V and J genes are TRBV29-1 and TRBJ1-2; no clear D gene. This CDR3 comprises 11 residues. CDR1 is SQVTM and CDR2 is ANQGSEA in the germline V gene. Trimming removed 7 bases at V and 7 bases at J, with 13 bases between. CDR3 protein: CSALLGGGYTF. CDR3 DNA sequence: TGCAGCGCCCTCTTGGGTGGTGGCTACACCTTC.

This clonotype was observed a few times. DNA of the CDR3: TGTGCCAGCAGCCTGGGACTTTTAGATACGCAGTATTTT. Translation: CASSLGLLDTQYF. The rearrangement uses TRBV3-1 and TRBJ2-3, with D perhaps TRBD2 (6 bases). The V end was cut by 4 bases, the J end by 5 bases, with 10 bases between. CDR3 size: 13 residues. Germline loops: CDR1 LGHDT, CDR2 YNNKEL (reference sequence).

The chain recombines TRBV10-3 with TRBJ2-7; 7 positions match TRBD1. The germline V gene has CDR1 ENHRY and CDR2 SYGVKD. V lost 6 bases and J lost 2; bases outside the gene matches: 7. CDR3 length: 14 residues. The CDR3 coding sequence is TGTGCCATCAGATGGGACAGTCCAGCCTACGAGCAGTACTTC. Translating gives CAIRWDSPAYEQYF.

V and J are TRBV4-3 and TRBJ2-3; 12 bases align to TRBD2. The J segment lost 5 bases and the V segment lost 4 bases, leaving 10 bases of the junction unmatched. Germline-derived CDR1 and CDR2 are LGHNA and YSLEER. This CDR3 has 17 residues. CDR3 in amino acids: CASSRVTGLAGLDTQYF. The CDR3 DNA reads TGCGCCAGCAGCCGAGTTACCGGACTAGCGGGGTTAGATACGCAGTATTTT.

The chain links TRBV7-2 to TRBJ2-7; 9 bases align to TRBD2. The CDR3 extends over 16 amino acids. Per germline, CDR1 SGHTA and CDR2 FQGNSA. Trimming took 2 bases from V and 2 from J; bases not matched to a gene: 7. For the CDR3, the DNA is TGTGCCAGCAGCTTAAAAGCTAGCGGGATACCCTACGAGCAGTACTTC. The encoded protein is CASSLKASGIPYEQYF. The full variable domain, rest sourced from reference TRBV7-2 and TRBJ2-7, is GAGVSQSPSNKVTEKGKDVELRCDPISGHTALYWYRQSLGQGLEFLIYFQGNSAPDKSGLPSDRFSAERTGGSVSTLTIQRTQQEDSAVYLCASSLKASGIPYEQYFGPGTRLTVT.

The chain uses TRBV4-2 and TRBJ2-2; weak D call: TRBD1 (6 bases). Germline loops: CDR1 LGHNA, CDR2 YNFKEQ. Deletions cut 3 bases from V and 6 bases from J, with 17 bases between. This CDR3 spans 16 amino acids. The CDR3 nucleotides read TGTGCCAGCAGCCAGGATCTACAGGGTCGATCCGGGGAGCTGTTTTTT. Its protein product is CASSQDLQGRSGELFF.

This clonotype was counted between two and nine times. The CDR3 protein is CAWGGRTGNTIYF. In DNA, the CDR3 is TGTGCCTGGGGGGGACGGACTGGAAACACCATATATTTT. This rearrangement joins TRBV30 to TRBJ1-3; tentative D call: TRBD1 (5 bases). The V end was cut by 5 bases, the J end by 2 bases, with 10 bases between. CDR1 is GTSNPN, CDR2 SVGIG, per germline (reference sequence). The CDR3 spans 13 residues.

A few counts support this clonotype. This chain uses TRBV28 with TRBJ1-6; the D is unclear. Germline CDR1 is MDHEN and CDR2 is SYDVKM. Between the trimmed V and J ends, which lost 6 bases and 7 bases, there was a span of 10 bases. CDR3 length equals 13 residues. CDR3 region: CASRRAMNSPLHF. In DNA, the CDR3 is TGTGCCAGCAGGAGGGCGATGAATTCACCCCTCCACTTT.

The rearrangement links TRBV5-1 to TRBJ1-2; 7 bases are a match to TRBD1. From germline, CDR1 is SGHRS and CDR2 YFSETQ. This CDR3 spans 14 amino acids. With V trimmed by 4 bases and J by 2 bases, 5 bases remained unmatched. CDR3: CASSERTGNYGYTF. In DNA, the CDR3 is TGCGCCAGCAGCGAGAGGACAGGCAACTATGGCTACACCTTC.

This clonotype was counted only a few times. V gene TRBV24-1 combines with J gene TRBJ2-2; 9 bases align to TRBD2. CDR3 length equals 17 residues. Germline lookup yields CDR1 KGHDR and CDR2 SFDVKD. V lost 3 bases and J lost 4; bases outside the gene matches: 8. The DNA of the CDR3 is TGTGCCACCAGTGATCGGGGGACTAGCCCAGGCACCGGGGAGCTGTTTTTT. Its translation: CATSDRGTSPGTGELFF.

This clonotype was seen at least ten times. This chain uses TRBV3-1 with TRBJ2-4, with D perhaps given as TRBD1 or TRBD2 (5 bases each). The CDR3 extends over 14 amino acids. The germline gives CDR1 LGHDT, CDR2 YNNKEL (reference sequence). Trimming removed 2 bases at V and 5 bases at J, with 10 bases between. Here the CDR3 reads CASSQRDGENIQYF. For the CDR3, the DNA is TGTGCCAGCAGCCAACGGGACGGAGAAAACATTCAGTACTTC.

This clonotype was observed a few times. The chain links TRBV24-1 to TRBJ2-1; 8 positions agree with TRBD1. This CDR3 has 15 amino acids. V lost 5 bases and J lost 4; bases outside the gene matches: 6. The germline CDR1 and CDR2 sequences are KGHDR and SFDVKD. In DNA, the CDR3 is TGTGCCACCAGTGGAGAAACAGGGGGTTACAATGAGCAGTTCTTC. This codes for CATSGETGGYNEQFF.

The sample holds a few counts of this clonotype. Here the CDR3 reads CASSFVGQPTDTQYF. The CDR3, as DNA: TGTGCCAGCAGCTTTGTGGGACAGCCCACAGATACGCAGTATTTT. The chain combines TRBV7-2 with TRBJ2-3, with TRBD1 identical over 7 bases. The CDR3 spans 15 residues. The junction had 5 bases not matched to a gene; V was cut back by 3 bases and J by 2 bases. Per germline, CDR1 SGHTA and CDR2 FQGNSA.

This clonotype was observed a few times. This sequence joins TRBV7-2 and TRBJ2-7; weak D call: TRBD1 (8 bases). The V gene's germline CDR1 is SGHTA and CDR2 FQGNSA. Between the trimmed V and J ends, which lost 3 bases and 4 bases, there was a span of 13 bases. CDR3 length equals 14 residues. CDR3: CASSFGQGGYEQYF. CDR3 in DNA: TGTGCCAGCAGCTTCGGACAGGGAGGGTACGAGCAGTACTTC.

This clonotype has only a few counts. CDR3 in DNA: TGCGCCAGCGGCCTAGGGATGGACGAGCAGTACTTC. Residues: CASGLGMDEQYF. The V call is TRBV5-1, the J call TRBJ2-7, with D uncertain. Germline values: CDR1 SGHRS, CDR2 YFSETQ. The CDR3 loop spans 12 amino acids. Trimming removed 7 bases from V and 5 bases from J, with 13 bases in between. Full variable domain (missing parts from reference TRBV5-1 and TRBJ2-7): KAGVTQTPRYLIKTRGQQVTLSCSPISGHRSVSWYQQTPGQGLQFLFEYFSETQRNKGNFPGRFSGRQFSNSRSEMNVSTLELGDSALYLCASGLGMDEQYFGPGTRLTVT.